Below, 14 T cell receptor beta chains from the same sample are listed, as sequenced in a study of T-cell memory formation after mild COVID-19. TCRdb independently ran MiXCR on the 5' RACE reads; one entry per CDR3 protein. The sample records 470,000 or so distinct CDR3 sequences, under 20% being singletons. Sequencing used PBMCs or a T cell subset sorted from them (not recorded which). These TCRs come from a man aged 18 to 29 who had mild COVID-19 (a few samples of this study predate the infection). Cell type and time point are not known.

This clonotype was seen a few times. The chain carries TRBV30 and TRBJ2-2; perhaps D is TRBD1 or TRBD2 (6 bases each). CDR3 length: 16 residues. The ends were cut back, 2 bases at V and 5 bases at J, with 18 bases in the middle. Germline values: CDR1 GTSNPN, CDR2 SVGIG (reference sequence). CDR3 loop: CAWSPQGGRYTGELFF. CDR3 nucleotide sequence: TGTGCCTGGAGTCCACAAGGGGGGCGTTATACCGGGGAGCTGTTTTTT. The full variable domain, in which reference TRBV30 and TRBJ2-2 provide the parts outside the CDR3, is SQTIHQWPATLVQPVGSPLSLECTVEGTSNPNLYWYRQAAGRGLQLLFYSVGIGQISSEVPQNLSASRPQDRQFILSSKKLLLSDSGFYLCAWSPQGGRYTGELFFGEGSRLTVL.

This chain uses TRBV27 with TRBJ1-2, with 7 bases that match TRBD1. This CDR3 is 12 amino acids long. Trimming removed 10 bases from V and 6 bases from J; junction bases left unmatched: 8. The germline CDR1 and CDR2 sequences are MNHEY and SMNVEV (reference sequence). This CDR3 is CATTGVYDGYTF. DNA for the CDR3: TGTGCCACCACAGGGGTTTACGATGGCTACACCTTC.

This clonotype has a handful of counts. The V call is TRBV7-2, the J call TRBJ2-3, with a possible D match to TRBD2 (5 bases). Trimming removed 7 bases at V and 6 bases at J, with 20 bases between. The CDR3 contains 15 residues. The germline gives CDR1 SGHTA, CDR2 FQGNSA. In DNA, the CDR3 is TGTGCCAGCAATCACGGGATAGGCCAGACTGATACGCAGTATTTT. This codes for CASNHGIGQTDTQYF.

The J gene is TRBJ2-2, the V gene TRBV5-1; D is perhaps TRBD2 (6 bases). V was pared by 0 bases and J by 3 bases, with 12 bases between. This CDR3 has 16 residues. The germline CDR1 and CDR2 sequences are SGHRS and YFSETQ. The CDR3 nucleotides are TGCGCCAGCAGCTTGGGCCGGGCGGGGCACACCGGGGAGCTGTTTTTT. This translates into CASSLGRAGHTGELFF.

The chain joins TRBV10-3 to TRBJ2-1; 8 nucleotides agree with TRBD2. The V and J ends lost 8 bases and 6 bases, in that order; junction bases with no gene match: 9. Germline CDR1 is ENHRY and CDR2 is SYGVKD. The CDR3 extends over 14 amino acids. The CDR3 is CAIPTGGSGNEQFF. The CDR3 region has the DNA TGTGCCATCCCAACGGGGGGGTCCGGCAATGAGCAGTTCTTC.

This chain connects TRBV20-1 to TRBJ1-1, with a weak D call TRBD1 (5 bases). The CDR3 spans 14 residues. Germline CDR1 reads DFQATT; CDR2 reads SNEGSKA (reference sequence). V lost 3 bases and J lost 4, with 15 bases in between. The CDR3 region is CSASPPDQGTEAFF. In nucleotides, the CDR3 is TGCAGTGCTAGCCCGCCGGACCAGGGCACTGAAGCTTTCTTT.

J is TRBJ1-3 and V is TRBV4-3, with a possible D match to TRBD1 (6 bases). CDR1 LGHNA and CDR2 YSLEER come from the germline V gene. Between the trimmed V and J ends, which lost 1 base and 4 bases, there was a span of 11 bases. CDR3 length: 15 residues. CDR3 in amino acids: CASSQVIGGGNTIYF. CDR3 sequence (DNA): TGCGCCAGCAGCCAAGTGATCGGGGGCGGAAACACCATATATTTT.

This clonotype was observed a few times. The chain joins TRBV6-6 to TRBJ1-1, with D possibly TRBD1 on 5 matching bases. The CDR3 is 11 residues long. Trimming took off 10 bases at V and 0 bases at J, with 6 bases between the two ends. Germline V gene lookup returns CDR1 MNHNY and CDR2 SVGAGI (reference sequence). For the CDR3, the DNA is TGTGCCACCAGGGTGAACACTGAAGCTTTCTTT. This codes for CATRVNTEAFF.

In this sample, this clonotype turned up a few times. The chain combines TRBV5-6 with TRBJ2-7; no firm D call. Germline V gives CDR1 SGHDT, CDR2 YYEEEE. Trimming pared 0 bases from V and 11 bases from J, leaving 18 bases between. CDR3 length: 14 amino acids. For the CDR3, the DNA is TGTGCCAGCAGCTTGGGTAATAGAAGGAGACCCAAGTACGTC. Protein product: CASSLGNRRRPKYV.

The chain couples TRBV6-2 or TRBV6-3 to TRBJ2-5; D gene unclear. Trimming took off 8 bases at V and 2 bases at J, with 9 bases between the two ends. This CDR3 comprises 12 residues. CDR1 MNHEY and CDR2 SVGEGT come from the germline V gene. The CDR3 sequence is CASGHNQETQYF. The CDR3 DNA reads as TGTGCCAGCGGTCATAATCAAGAGACCCAGTACTTC.

V gene TRBV7-3 combines with J gene TRBJ1-2, with unresolved D. With 0 bases removed from V and 8 bases from J, the gap between germline ends came to 10 bases. The germline V gene has CDR1 SGHTA and CDR2 FQGTGA. The CDR3 has 13 residues. The CDR3 sequence is CASSLTRDQGYTF. The CDR3 DNA sequence: TGTGCCAGCAGCTTAACGAGGGATCAAGGCTACACCTTC. The full variable domain, rest sourced from reference TRBV7-3 and TRBJ1-2, is GAGVSQTPSNKVTEKGKYVELRCDPISGHTALYWYRQSLGQGPEFLIYFQGTGAADDSGLPNDRFFAVRPEGSVSTLKIQRTERGDSAVYLCASSLTRDQGYTFGSGTRLTVV.

The chain is built from TRBV7-9 and TRBJ1-1, with D unclear. The CDR3 length is 12 residues. The V gene lost 6 bases and the J gene lost 0 bases, with 5 bases spanning the gap. Germline loops: CDR1 SEHNR, CDR2 FQNEAQ (reference sequence). The CDR3 protein is CASRPMNTEAFF. The CDR3 DNA reads TGTGCCAGCAGACCCATGAACACTGAAGCTTTCTTT.

This clonotype was observed at least ten times. DNA for the CDR3: TGCGCCAGCACAAACCCGGGGGGCAATGAGCAGTTCTTC. As protein: CASTNPGGNEQFF. The genes are TRBV5-1 and TRBJ2-1, with TRBD2 matching over 7 bases. This CDR3 spans 13 amino acids. The V gene's germline CDR1 is SGHRS and CDR2 YFSETQ. After removal of 6 bases from V and 6 bases from J, the junction contained 6 bases not matched to a gene.

J is TRBJ2-1 and V is TRBV5-1; 9 nucleotides match TRBD2. The germline gives CDR1 SGHRS, CDR2 YFSETQ. CDR3 length equals 14 residues. With 4 bases clipped from V and 5 bases from J, the junction kept 4 bases outside the gene matches. DNA for the CDR3: TGCGCCAGCAGCGGGACTAGCAACAACAATGAGCAGTTCTTC. It specifies CASSGTSNNNEQFF.